This TCR beta chain was captured in a study of OX40 agonist ivuxolimab in advanced cancers. The study, taken as a whole, reports: The antigens recognized by the expanded peripheral T cells, that is their antigen specificity, were not determined. The study observed clonal expansion of CD4+ and CD8+ blood T cells by week 6 at 0.1 to 3.0 mg/kg.

This clone has just one count. Antigen unknown. Only in-frame clones appear in the TCRdb table, and some are missing; sequencing was by immunoSEQ multiplex PCR. This sample has approximately 28,000 clones, with more than 70% found just once. CDR3 length: 18 amino acids. Here the sequenced sample was CD4+ or CD8+ T cells sorted from blood, taken in a trial of the OX40 agonist ivuxolimab. The chain has TRBV21-1 and TRBJ2-6. TRBV21-1 is given as a pseudogene. This TCR came from an adult with an advanced solid tumor such as melanoma, head and neck, liver or kidney cancer. CDR3: CASSKALIGVGGANVLTF. The CDR3 coding sequence is TGTGCCAGCAGCAAAGCGCTGATTGGGGTTGGTGGGGCCAACGTCCTGACTTTC.